What follows are 24 T cell receptor beta chains derived from one specimen sequenced in a study of blood T cell repertoires in COVID-19. TCRdb's copy holds only in-frame clones and misses some; the assay was immunoSEQ multiplex PCR. Of around 500,000 clones in the sample, approximately 91% were seen once. The sequenced sample was PBMCs or T cells enriched from blood (not recorded which). The receptors stem from a woman aged 55 to 70 who had recovered from COVID-19.

This clone was counted a single time. The V gene is TRBV6-6, the J gene TRBJ1-2; D is ambiguous. The germline CDR1 and CDR2 sequences are MNHNY and SVGAGI (reference sequence). This CDR3 spans 13 amino acids. V shed 5 bases and J shed 2 bases, with 9 bases lying between them. CDR3 protein: CASSPTENYGYTF. The DNA of the CDR3 is TGTGCCAGCAGTCCCACAGAGAACTATGGCTACACCTTC.

This chain links TRBV7-9 with TRBJ2-7; a possible D gene is TRBD1 (6 bases). The V and J ends lost 5 bases and 0 bases respectively, with 14 bases between them. This CDR3 contains 15 residues. Germline V gene lookup returns CDR1 SEHNR and CDR2 FQNEAQ (reference sequence). CDR3: CASSTSRDTSYEQYF. The CDR3 DNA reads TGTGCCAGCAGCACAAGCCGGGACACCTCCTACGAGCAGTACTTC. The complete variable domain, with remaining parts taken from reference TRBV7-9 and TRBJ2-7, reads DTGVSQNPRHKITKRGQNVTFRCDPISEHNRLYWYRQTLGQGPEFLTYFQNEAQLEKSRLLSDRFSAERPKGSFSTLEIQRTEQGDSAMYLCASSTSRDTSYEQYFGPGTRLTVT.

V usage is TRBV5-1 and J usage is TRBJ2-1; TRBD2 matches 12 bases. The CDR3 extends over 15 amino acids. Unmatched junction bases numbered 5, after V lost 2 bases and J lost 8 bases. Per germline, CDR1 SGHRS and CDR2 YFSETQ. In DNA form, the CDR3 reads TGCGCCAGCAGCTTTCTAGCGGGGGGGCCTCATGAGCAGTTCTTC. Amino acids: CASSFLAGGPHEQFF.

This clone has a single count. V is TRBV19 and J is TRBJ2-7, with D possibly matching TRBD2 (6 bases). V was cut by 6 bases and J by 4 bases, with 13 bases left in between. Germline CDR1 reads LNHDA; CDR2 reads SQIVND (reference sequence). CDR3 length equals 13 residues. CDR3 protein: CASSPGGRYEQYF. The CDR3 DNA is TGTGCCAGTAGCCCCGGTGGGAGGTACGAGCAGTACTTC.

The rearrangement joins TRBV13 to TRBJ1-2, with no clear D. Germline-derived CDR1 and CDR2 are PRHDT and FYEKMQ (reference sequence). This CDR3 is 11 amino acids long. V gave up 7 bases and J gave up 7 bases, with 10 bases separating them. Here the CDR3 DNA reads TGTGCCAGCACGCAGTACAGTGGCTACACCTTC. Protein product: CASTQYSGYTF.

This clone was counted only a few times. This chain links TRBV5-1 with TRBJ1-4; D gene unclear. V lost 3 bases to trimming and J lost 0 bases, with 12 bases between them. Germline V gene data show CDR1 as SGHRS and CDR2 as YFSETQ. CDR3 length: 16 amino acids. CDR3 in DNA: TGCGCCAGCAGCTCCCACGGGTCAGCAACTAATGAAAAACTGTTTTTT. It is translated as CASSSHGSATNEKLFF. The full variable domain, completed using reference TRBV5-1 and TRBJ1-4, is KAGVTQTPRYLIKTRGQQVTLSCSPISGHRSVSWYQQTPGQGLQFLFEYFSETQRNKGNFPGRFSGRQFSNSRSEMNVSTLELGDSALYLCASSSHGSATNEKLFFGSGTQLSVL.

The sample holds a few counts of this clone. V and J are TRBV11-2 and TRBJ2-7; D might be TRBD1 (5 bases). V was shortened by 5 bases and J by 3 bases, with 11 bases between the two germline ends. Germline V CDR1 and CDR2: SGHAT, FQNNGV. This CDR3 is built from 13 residues. DNA of the CDR3: TGTGCCAGCAGCCTCCGACAGATCTACGAGCAGTACGTC. Protein: CASSLRQIYEQYV.

This chain joins TRBV2 and TRBJ1-6; D is undetermined. The V end lost 7 bases, the J end lost 0 bases, and 10 bases lay between the germline ends. CDR1 SNHLY and CDR2 FYNNEI come from the germline V gene. The CDR3 is made up of 15 amino acids. CDR3 residues: CASTLESSYNSPLHF. CDR3 DNA sequence: TGTGCCAGCACCCTAGAGAGCTCCTATAATTCACCCCTCCACTTT.

The gene calls are TRBV7-2 and TRBJ1-6, with a possible D match to TRBD1 (5 bases). V gave up 5 bases and J gave up 10 bases, with 18 bases separating them. Germline CDR1 SGHTA, CDR2 FQGNSA. CDR3 length: 15 residues. The CDR3 protein is CASSGQTGVRSPLHF. The CDR3 DNA is TGTGCCAGCAGCGGCCAAACAGGTGTACGCTCACCCCTCCACTTT.

The V gene is TRBV5-1, the J gene TRBJ2-7; weak D call: TRBD2 (6 bases). V dropped 3 bases and J dropped 11 bases, with 21 bases sitting between them. CDR3 length: 14 residues. Looked up from germline, CDR1 is SGHRS and CDR2 is YFSETQ. CDR3 coding DNA: TGCGCCAGCAGCTCGGGACTGGGGTATTTGTCGGAGTACGTC. This sequence encodes CASSSGLGYLSEYV.

J is TRBJ2-7 and V is TRBV6-5; the match to TRBD1 covers 8 bases. This CDR3 comprises 15 residues. Per the germline V gene, CDR1 is MNHEY and CDR2 is SVGAGI. J lost 1 base, V lost 6 bases, and 8 bases had no gene match. CDR3 coding DNA: TGTGCCAGCAGCCCACCCGGGACAGGTTCCTACGAGCAGTACTTC. Protein sequence: CASSPPGTGSYEQYF.

The chain carries TRBV6-1 and TRBJ2-7; no definite D call. Per the germline V gene, CDR1 is MNHNS and CDR2 is SASEGT. V lost 3 bases to trimming and J lost 6 bases, with 18 bases between them. The CDR3 length is 15 residues. The CDR3 DNA reads as TGTGCCAGCAGTGAGGTCACCGACACGTTCCGCGAGCAGTACTTC. Residues: CASSEVTDTFREQYF.

With respect to this clone: A read error may be the cause here, since a much bigger clone is one base away. The gene calls are TRBV18 and TRBJ1-5; D unclear. This CDR3 is 13 amino acids long. The ends were cut back, 3 bases at V and 0 bases at J, with 3 bases in the middle. Germline CDR1 and CDR2: KGHSH and LQKENI. CDR3 DNA: TGTGCCAGCTCACCTAATAGCAATCAGCCCCAGCATTTT. It yields the protein CASSPNSNQPQHF. Complete variable domain (other parts from reference TRBV18 and TRBJ1-5): NAGVMQNPRHLVRRRGQEARLRCSPMKGHSHVYWYRQLPEEGLKFMVYLQKENIIDESGMPKERFSAEFPKEGPSILRIQQVVRGDSAAYFCASSPNSNQPQHFGDGTRLSIL.

V and J are TRBV5-4 and TRBJ2-3; TRBD2 aligns across 11 bases. From germline, CDR1 is SGHNT and CDR2 YYREEE (reference sequence). This CDR3 has 16 amino acids. V shed 0 bases and J 5 bases; nucleotides not matched to a gene: 5. For the CDR3, the DNA is TGTGCCAGCAGCTTGGTTAGCGGGGGGGCAGTAGATACGCAGTATTTT. It specifies CASSLVSGGAVDTQYF.

This clone was seen a few times. The same CDR3 also results from other DNA sequences found in this sample. This chain joins TRBV27 and TRBJ2-7; D gene uncertain. The CDR3 sequence is 14 residues long. The germline V and J ends were trimmed by 3 bases and 3 bases, with 12 bases remaining between them. Germline loops: CDR1 MNHEY, CDR2 SMNVEV (reference sequence). CDR3 amino acids: CASSFGGGSYEQYF. As DNA, the CDR3 is TGTGCCAGCAGTTTCGGTGGCGGCAGCTACGAGCAGTACTTC.

The chain carries TRBV27 and TRBJ2-7, with 7 bases identical to TRBD1. V was clipped by 5 bases and J by 3 bases; unmatched bases: 7. CDR1 MNHEY and CDR2 SMNVEV come from the germline V gene (reference sequence). The CDR3 has 14 amino acids. CDR3 region: CASSLTGTVYEQYF. The CDR3 DNA is TGTGCCAGCAGTCTTACCGGGACAGTCTACGAGCAGTACTTC.

V usage is TRBV11-3 and J usage is TRBJ1-1; unclear D gene. The germline V gene has CDR1 SGHNT and CDR2 YENEEA. CDR3 length: 13 amino acids. V was cut by 0 bases and J by 4 bases, with 6 bases left in between. Written as DNA, the CDR3 is TGTGCCAGCAGCTTAGATGCCAGCACTGAAGCTTTCTTT. It translates to CASSLDASTEAFF.

This clone has just one count. The rearrangement uses TRBV30 and TRBJ1-2; the D is unclear. The germline V gene has CDR1 GTSNPN and CDR2 SVGIG (reference sequence). The CDR3 is 12 residues long. Trimming pared 0 bases from V and 4 bases from J, leaving 6 bases between. The CDR3 sequence: CAWSVFRYGYTF. The CDR3, as DNA: TGTGCCTGGAGTGTGTTTCGCTATGGCTACACCTTC.

By share of the sample, this clone is medium-sized (0.01 to 0.1%). The V call is TRBV5-1, the J call TRBJ1-1, with 9 bases aligning to TRBD1. CDR1 is SGHRS, CDR2 YFSETQ, per germline. The CDR3 runs to 14 residues. V was pared by 4 bases and J by 4 bases, with 5 bases of the junction left unmatched. The CDR3 loop reads CASSIGQGSTEAFF. CDR3 DNA: TGCGCCAGCAGCATAGGACAGGGGAGCACTGAAGCTTTCTTT.

In this sample, this clone turned up once. The chain employs TRBV19 and TRBJ2-1, with TRBD1 identical over 9 bases. In germline, CDR1 is LNHDA, CDR2 SQIVND (reference sequence). This CDR3 region has 13 residues. The V gene end was trimmed by 5 bases and the J gene end by 7 bases; junction bases not matched to a gene: 3. CDR3 nucleotide sequence: TGTGCCAGTAGTCGGACAGGGGAAAATGAGCAGTTCTTC. Its protein product is CASSRTGENEQFF.

This clone has just a few counts. This rearrangement joins TRBV24-1 to TRBJ2-1, with 8 bases aligning to TRBD1. The J segment lost 0 bases and the V segment lost 9 bases, leaving 3 bases of the junction unmatched. The CDR3 consists of 14 residues. CDR1 is KGHDR and CDR2 is SFDVKD in the germline V gene. The CDR3 here is CATDRGTSYNEQFF. The DNA for the CDR3 is TGTGCCACCGACAGGGGTACCTCCTACAATGAGCAGTTCTTC.

This chain links TRBV5-8 with TRBJ1-2; D perhaps matches TRBD1 (5 bases). Germline V gene data show CDR1 as SGHTS and CDR2 as YDEGEE. The CDR3 has 12 residues. V lost 7 bases to trimming and J lost 4 bases, with 11 bases between them. The CDR3 spells CASLGHVYGYTF. The DNA of the CDR3 is TGTGCCAGCTTAGGACACGTCTATGGCTACACCTTC.

The chain combines TRBV4-1 with TRBJ2-1; D might be TRBD1 (6 bases). V shed 0 bases and J shed 5 bases, with 17 bases lying between them. CDR3 length: 17 amino acids. Germline V gives CDR1 MGHRA, CDR2 YSYEKL. The CDR3 DNA is TGCGCCAGCAGCCAAGAGGGGACATCCTGGGGTGACAATGAGCAGTTCTTC. It yields the protein CASSQEGTSWGDNEQFF.

This clone came up a few times. In DNA, the CDR3 is TGTGCCAGCAGCTTAAACAGGGTCACCGGGGAGCTGTTTTTT. This encodes CASSLNRVTGELFF. The V gene is TRBV7-2, the J gene TRBJ2-2, with D possibly matching TRBD1 (6 bases). Trimming shortened V by 2 bases and J by 4 bases, and 8 bases separated the two germline ends. Looked up from germline, CDR1 is SGHTA and CDR2 is FQGNSA. The CDR3 is 14 amino acids.